The rows below give T cell receptor beta chains drawn from one sample of a study of shared clonotypes between healthy human individuals. Data came from immunoSEQ multiplex PCR; TCRdb stores just in-frame clones and leaves some out. The sample lists 2,500,000 or so clones, roughly 92% occurring once. Sequenced sample: naive CD4+ T cells sorted from blood. All receptors derive from a man between 18 and 35 years old in good health. Both conserved end residues are part of each CDR3. D genes are given only for firm matches. Clone size appears in some rows only: once, few, many, or a class for an expanded clone.

clone_size j_call v_call d_call cdr3_aa cdr3_nt
- TRBJ2-5 TRBV4-2 - CASSQEAQGGETQYF TGTGCCAGCAGCCAAGAGGCACAGGGAGGGGAGACCCAGTACTTC
- TRBJ1-4 TRBV14 - CASSQGGNEKLFF TGTGCCAGCAGCCAAGGGGGGAATGAAAAACTGTTTTTT
- TRBJ2-2 TRBV2 - CASRWGQVDTGELFF TGTGCCAGCAGGTGGGGGCAGGTGGACACCGGGGAGCTGTTTTTT
- TRBJ1-2 TRBV30 - CAWTSSGGYTF TGTGCCTGGACTAGTTCGGGGGGCTACACCTTC
- TRBJ2-2 TRBV7-9 - CASSPTNTGELFF TGTGCCAGCAGCCCAACTAATACCGGGGAGCTGTTTTTT
- TRBJ2-3 TRBV10-1 TRBD2 CASSRGTSGGPGTQYF TGCGCCAGCAGCAGAGGGACTAGCGGGGGTCCGGGTACGCAGTATTTT
- TRBJ2-7 TRBV10-3 TRBD2 CAITSGGGEQYF TGTGCCATCACATCGGGAGGGGGGGAGCAGTACTTC
few TRBJ1-4 TRBV13 - CASSPAWGNEKLFF TGTGCCAGCAGCCCCGCCTGGGGGAATGAAAAACTGTTTTTT
- TRBJ1-5 TRBV9 - CASSETTGLNQPQHF TGTGCCAGCAGCGAGACGACAGGATTAAATCAGCCCCAGCATTTT
- TRBJ1-2 TRBV6-1 - CASSDRVYGYTF TGTGCCAGCAGTGACAGGGTATATGGCTACACCTTC
- TRBJ2-7 TRBV18 - CASSPVVPYEQYF TGTGCCAGCTCACCGGTGGTTCCCTACGAGCAGTACTTC